The subject of this entry is one T cell receptor (beta chain). This sample is part of a study of blood T cell repertoires in COVID-19. On the study more broadly: The United States, Italy and Spain were the sources of the acute and convalescent COVID-19 samples.

The CDR3 runs to 16 residues. From germline, CDR1 is SNHLY and CDR2 FYNNEI. V lost 6 bases, J lost 7 bases, and 14 bases stayed unmatched. Study processing details: Reference gene primer amplification in the assay estimated nucleated cell counts. Using immunoSEQ multiplex PCR, the repertoire was profiled, and TCRdb retains in-frame clones only, with some absent. V and J calls and clone size are copied from that table; D and trimming were computed from the DNA. This sample has a few hundred thousand clones, with approximately 87% found just once. The TCR originated in a man aged 55 to 70 who had recovered from COVID-19. Sequences were obtained from peripheral blood. The V call is TRBV2, the J call TRBJ2-4; 8 nucleotides agree with TRBD2. CDR3 in amino acids: CASRASLSGGGNIQYF. The CDR3 DNA is TGTGCCAGCAGAGCCTCCTTAAGCGGGGGAGGGAACATTCAGTACTTC.